These 27 T cell receptor beta chains came from one sample sequenced in a study of Graves' ophthalmopathy and Graves' hyperthyroidism (dated by TCRdb to the late 2010s). TCRdb shows the sequencer as Illumina HiSeq 2000. For repertoire sequencing, TCR beta CDR3 regions were amplified from RNA transcripts. The first round of RT-PCR was done with HTBI primers and the Qiagen OneStep RT-PCR kit, and was followed by a second round of multiplex PCR, then size selection and purification. The raw public reads went through TCRdb reprocessing: fastp at Q25, MiXCR clone calling, in-frame beta chains kept. Rows merge per CDR3 protein into single entries with the most common DNA and genes. For this sample there are about 500,000 distinct CDR3 sequences; under 45% appear just once. The ten top clones hold around 4% of the sample. Sequencing was done on a sample of peripheral blood or thyroid tissue (not recorded which). All receptors derive from an adult man with Graves' hyperthyroidism.

This clonotype has ten or more counts. This chain links TRBV5-4 with TRBJ2-5; D may be TRBD1 (6 bases). The CDR3 loop spans 14 amino acids. V was trimmed by 6 bases and J by 2 bases, leaving 14 bases between them. Germline V gene lookup returns CDR1 SGHNT and CDR2 YYREEE (reference sequence). The CDR3, as DNA: TGTGCCAGCACCTTCGGTCAGGGGCAAGAGACCCAGTACTTC. Translating it yields CASTFGQGQETQYF.

The chain has TRBV2 and TRBJ1-2, with 7 bases that match TRBD1. CDR1 SNHLY and CDR2 FYNNEI come from the germline V gene. The CDR3 covers 14 residues. Unmatched junction bases numbered 4, after V lost 5 bases and J lost 1 base. CDR3 in amino acids: CASSFWDSNYGYTF. The CDR3 DNA follows: TGTGCCAGCAGTTTCTGGGACAGTAACTATGGCTACACCTTC.

V and J are TRBV29-1 and TRBJ2-5, with no clear D. The CDR3 sequence is 12 residues long. The ends were cut back, 3 bases at V and 2 bases at J, with 7 bases in the middle. Germline CDR1 is SQVTM and CDR2 is ANQGSEA. CDR3 sequence reads: CSVDVKQETQYF. DNA for the CDR3: TGCAGCGTTGACGTCAAACAAGAGACCCAGTACTTC.

The chain is built from TRBV9 and TRBJ2-1; D may be TRBD1 or TRBD2 (5 bases each). Germline V gene data show CDR1 as SGDLS and CDR2 as YYNGEE. The ends were cut back, 4 bases at V and 8 bases at J, with 16 bases in the middle. The length of the CDR3 is 14 residues. This CDR3 is CASSIGAGHHEQFF. The CDR3, as DNA: TGTGCCAGCAGCATCGGGGCAGGTCATCATGAGCAGTTCTTC.

In this sample, this clonotype turned up a few times. The genes are TRBV7-8 and TRBJ2-7; 10 bases fit TRBD2. Germline V gene lookup returns CDR1 SGHVS and CDR2 FQNEAQ. The V gene end was trimmed by 0 bases and the J gene end by 3 bases; junction bases not matched to a gene: 2. CDR3 size: 15 residues. This CDR3 reads CASSLASGRSYEQYF. In DNA form, the CDR3 reads TGTGCCAGCAGCTTAGCTAGCGGGAGGAGCTACGAGCAGTACTTC. Complete variable domain (other parts from reference TRBV7-8 and TRBJ2-7): GAGVSQSPRYKVAKRGQDVALRCDPISGHVSLFWYQQALGQGPEFLTYFQNEAQLDKSGLPSDRFFAERPEGSVSTLKIQRTQQEDSAVYLCASSLASGRSYEQYFGPGTRLTVT.

V is TRBV14 and J is TRBJ2-7; weak D call: TRBD1 (5 bases). Trimming shortened V by 0 bases and J by 7 bases, and 13 bases separated the two germline ends. The CDR3 has 14 amino acids. Per the germline V gene, CDR1 is SGHDN and CDR2 is FVKESK. In DNA form, the CDR3 reads TGTGCCAGCAGCCAAGAGCAAGGGGCCCATGAGCAGTACTTC. This codes for CASSQEQGAHEQYF. The full variable domain, with the rest looked up from reference TRBV14 and TRBJ2-7, is EAGVTQFPSHSVIEKGQTVTLRCDPISGHDNLYWYRRVMGKEIKFLLHFVKESKQDESGMPNNRFLAERTGGTYSTLKVQPAELEDSGVYFCASSQEQGAHEQYFGPGTRLTVT.

This clonotype appeared many times. The gene calls are TRBV5-1 and TRBJ1-2; possible D gene TRBD1, 6 bases. The CDR3 consists of 14 residues. The germline gives CDR1 SGHRS, CDR2 YFSETQ. Trimming removed 4 bases from V and 4 bases from J, with 14 bases in between. The CDR3 spells CASSPQGWGYGYTF. In nucleotides, the CDR3 is TGCGCCAGCAGCCCACAGGGTTGGGGCTATGGCTACACCTTC. The whole variable domain, filled in from reference TRBV5-1 and TRBJ1-2, reads KAGVTQTPRYLIKTRGQQVTLSCSPISGHRSVSWYQQTPGQGLQFLFEYFSETQRNKGNFPGRFSGRQFSNSRSEMNVSTLELGDSALYLCASSPQGWGYGYTFGSGTRLTVV.

Of note for this clonotype: A junction boundary mismatches the germline segment, possibly from a read error. The chain employs TRBV6-4 and TRBJ2-2, with D maybe TRBD2 (6 bases). The length of the CDR3 is 16 residues. The V gene's germline CDR1 is MRHNA and CDR2 SNTAGT. The CDR3 region is CANSQTRRGNTGELFF. In DNA, the CDR3 is TGTGCCAACAGTCAAACTAGGCGGGGGAACACCGGGGAGCTGTTTTTT.

The chain has TRBV29-1 and TRBJ2-5; 10 nucleotides agree with TRBD2. CDR1 is SQVTM and CDR2 is ANQGSEA in the germline V gene. With 2 bases clipped from V and 7 bases from J, the junction kept 1 base outside the gene matches. The CDR3 covers 12 residues. CDR3 nucleotide sequence: TGCAGCGTTGAATCTAGCGGGGGGACCCAGTACTTC. The encoded protein is CSVESSGGTQYF.

This clonotype was seen many times. DNA of the CDR3: TGTGCCAGCAGTTACATAGGGGAATCGGGCTACACCTTC. As protein: CASSYIGESGYTF. The chain combines TRBV6-5 with TRBJ1-2; D might be TRBD1 (5 bases). The germline gives CDR1 MNHEY, CDR2 SVGAGI. The CDR3 covers 13 residues. Trimming took off 2 bases at V and 8 bases at J, with 12 bases between the two ends.

This clonotype was seen a single time. The CDR3 nucleotides read TGTGCCAGCAGTTCGACTAGCGGGGGGGTCTCCTACAATGAGCAGTTCTTC. It specifies CASSSTSGGVSYNEQFF. This chain uses TRBV12-3 or TRBV12-4 with TRBJ2-7; 14 nucleotides line up with TRBD2. Matching the DNA end better, TRBJ2-1 makes the J call doubtful. The CDR3 runs 17 residues.

This clonotype was picked up many times. The chain uses TRBV12-3 or TRBV12-4 and TRBJ2-2; D perhaps matches TRBD2 (6 bases). V was cut by 6 bases and J by 4 bases, with 12 bases left in between. The CDR3 covers 14 residues. CDR3 loop: CASRRGWVTGELFF. CDR3 sequence (DNA): TGTGCCAGCAGGCGGGGTTGGGTCACCGGGGAGCTGTTTTTT.

The rearrangement uses TRBV20-1 and TRBJ2-5; 9 bases are a match to TRBD2. This CDR3 is 12 amino acids long. Germline V gives CDR1 DFQATT, CDR2 SNEGSKA (reference sequence). The V segment lost 5 bases and the J segment 6 bases; nucleotides outside the gene matches: 4. CDR3 protein: CSALAGVKTQYF. CDR3 DNA sequence: TGCAGTGCTTTAGCGGGGGTAAAGACCCAGTACTTC.

Concerning this clonotype: The conserved phenylalanine or tryptophan is not found at the CDR3 terminus, so this likely reflects a read error. The DNA is omitted, as the CDR3 cannot be located on it reliably, and the CDR3 follows TCRdb's listing. The gene calls are TRBV5-1 and TRBJ1-1; the D segment call TRBD1 is taken from the table without a DNA check. The CDR3 is 11 amino acids in total, end residues counted. Germline V lookup: CDR1 SGHRS, CDR2 YFSETQ. The CDR3 sequence is CASSLSGGLGY.

The chain employs TRBV7-9 and TRBJ1-5; D gene uncertain. CDR1 and CDR2 from the germline V gene are SEHNR and FQNEAQ (reference sequence). V lost 5 bases and J 0 bases, leaving 8 bases between the germline ends. The CDR3 extends over 14 amino acids. The CDR3 bases are TGTGCCAGCAGCCAAGTTGCTAGCAATCAGCCCCAGCATTTT. Protein product: CASSQVASNQPQHF.

This clonotype was detected many times. The rearrangement links TRBV6-5 to TRBJ1-2, with D possibly being TRBD1 (6 bases). The V end lost 2 bases, the J end lost 7 bases, and 14 bases lay between the germline ends. Germline CDR1 MNHEY, CDR2 SVGAGI. The CDR3 is made up of 14 amino acids. The CDR3 region is CASSYDTGSRGYTF. The CDR3 region has the DNA TGTGCCAGCAGTTACGACACAGGGAGTCGTGGCTACACCTTC.

This clonotype has a count of ten or more. The chain is built from TRBV7-6 and TRBJ2-5; D gene uncertain. The CDR3 contains 13 residues. Germline V lookup: CDR1 SGHVS, CDR2 FNYEAQ. V lost 5 bases and J 1 base, leaving 8 bases between the germline ends. This CDR3 reads CASSSSLQETQYF. The DNA of the CDR3 is TGTGCCAGCAGCAGTTCCCTCCAAGAGACCCAGTACTTC.

There are many counts of this clonotype. This chain connects TRBV7-9 to TRBJ2-2, with 8 bases identical to TRBD2. Germline lookup yields CDR1 SEHNR and CDR2 FQNEAQ (reference sequence). The CDR3 has 15 amino acids. V was pared by 4 bases and J by 4 bases, with 5 bases of the junction left unmatched. The CDR3 nucleotides read TGTGCCAGCAGCTACTCCACTAGCGGCACCGGGGAGCTGTTTTTT. Its translation is CASSYSTSGTGELFF.

This clonotype was counted ten times or more. This chain uses TRBV20-1 with TRBJ2-7, with D unresolved. The V gene's germline CDR1 is DFQATT and CDR2 SNEGSKA (reference sequence). This CDR3 is built from 12 residues. V lost 0 bases, J lost 3 bases, and 6 bases lay in between. The CDR3 loop reads CSAREGIYEQYF. As DNA, the CDR3 is TGCAGTGCTAGAGAAGGAATCTACGAGCAGTACTTC.

The chain joins TRBV10-3 to TRBJ1-5; 7 nucleotides match TRBD1. Germline V gene sequence: CDR1 ENHRY, CDR2 SYGVKD. Trimming at V came to 5 bases and at J to 3 bases, leaving 7 bases not matched to a gene. The CDR3 extends over 15 amino acids. As DNA, the CDR3 is TGTGCCATCAGTATACAGGGGAGAGACAATCAGCCCCAGCATTTT. Protein product: CAISIQGRDNQPQHF.

The rearrangement joins TRBV2 to TRBJ2-1, with 11 nucleotides matching TRBD2. V shed 6 bases and J 14 bases; nucleotides not matched to a gene: 9. Per the germline V gene, CDR1 is SNHLY and CDR2 is FYNNEI. The CDR3 consists of 13 residues. CDR3 in DNA: TGTGCCAGCAGAACTACTAGCGGGGGACAGGAGTTCTTC. Translated: CASRTTSGGQEFF.

This clonotype was counted ten times or more. The chain employs TRBV10-3 and TRBJ1-4, with 8 nucleotides matching TRBD1. Trimming cost V 10 bases and J 3 bases; bases outside gene matches: 10. The CDR3 loop spans 15 amino acids. The germline V gene encodes CDR1 ENHRY and CDR2 SYGVKD. The CDR3 protein is CATLQPGQANEKLFF. The CDR3 DNA follows: TGTGCCACCCTGCAGCCGGGACAGGCTAATGAAAAACTGTTTTTT.

There are many counts of this clonotype. The chain has TRBV15 and TRBJ1-1; D not certain. The V gene lost 6 bases and the J gene lost 2 bases, with 16 bases spanning the gap. There are 15 residues in the CDR3. Germline V gene data show CDR1 as LNHNV and CDR2 as YYDKDF (reference sequence). CDR3 sequence (DNA): TGTGCCACCAGGGATTTTGGGCAAGGAAACACTGAAGCTTTCTTT. This gives the protein CATRDFGQGNTEAFF.

This chain uses TRBV7-3 with TRBJ2-5; D unclear. Trimming left V 6 bases short and J 0 bases short, with 11 bases between. The CDR3 spans 14 residues. Germline-derived CDR1 and CDR2 are SGHTA and FQGTGA. The CDR3: CASRDRAYQETQYF. In nucleotides, the CDR3 is TGTGCCAGCAGAGATCGGGCGTACCAAGAGACCCAGTACTTC.

Remarks on this clonotype: This sequence may be a read error, since a much larger clone differs from it by one base. This chain joins TRBV25-1 and TRBJ2-5; 9 nucleotides agree with TRBD1. In germline, CDR1 is MGHDK, CDR2 SYGVNS. This CDR3 comprises 16 residues. CDR3 nucleotides: TGTGCCAGCAGTTCACCGGGACAGGGCTTAAGAGAGGCCCAGTACTTC. Protein sequence: CASSSPGQGLREAQYF.

This clonotype was recorded at least ten times. The chain links TRBV24-1 to TRBJ1-2; D gene uncertain. CDR3 length equals 14 residues. Trimming cost V 3 bases and J 0 bases, with 7 bases left between them. The germline gives CDR1 KGHDR, CDR2 SFDVKD. The CDR3 coding sequence is TGTGCCACCAGTGATCGACAAACTAACTATGGCTACACCTTC. Translated: CATSDRQTNYGYTF.

This clonotype occurred many times. The CDR3 region is CASRVGTGGNQPQHF. In DNA, the CDR3 is TGTGCCAGCAGGGTAGGGACAGGGGGGAATCAGCCCCAGCATTTT. This sequence joins TRBV12-3 or TRBV12-4 and TRBJ1-5; 11 positions match TRBD1. Trimming at V came to 6 bases and at J to 4 bases, leaving 5 bases not matched to a gene. The CDR3 has 15 residues.